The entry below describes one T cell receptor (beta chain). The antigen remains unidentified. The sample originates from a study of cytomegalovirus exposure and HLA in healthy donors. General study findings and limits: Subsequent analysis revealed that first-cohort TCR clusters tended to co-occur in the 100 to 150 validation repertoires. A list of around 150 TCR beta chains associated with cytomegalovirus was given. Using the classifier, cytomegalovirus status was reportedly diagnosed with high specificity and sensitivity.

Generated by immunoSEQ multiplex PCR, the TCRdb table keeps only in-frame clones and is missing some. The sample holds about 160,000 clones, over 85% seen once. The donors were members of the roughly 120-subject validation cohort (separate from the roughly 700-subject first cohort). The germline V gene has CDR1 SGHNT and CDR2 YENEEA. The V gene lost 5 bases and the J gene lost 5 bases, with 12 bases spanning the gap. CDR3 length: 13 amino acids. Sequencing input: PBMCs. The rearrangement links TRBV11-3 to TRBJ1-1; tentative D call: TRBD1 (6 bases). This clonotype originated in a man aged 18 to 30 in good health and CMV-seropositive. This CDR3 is CASSARTETEAFF. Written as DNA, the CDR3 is TGTGCCAGCAGCGCCCGGACAGAGACTGAAGCTTTCTTT.